This T cell receptor (beta chain) was recorded in a study of shared T cell receptors in the human thymus. Repertoires were generated with immunoSEQ multiplex PCR, while TCRdb's copy carries only in-frame clones and drops some. The table records 500,000 to 550,000 clones, 75% to 85% of them present only once. This sample was shared with a second study, whose subject was human thymus T cells. That report notes: Healthy Finnish infants undergoing corrective surgery for congenital heart defects provided the donor material. Thymus tissue was removed during corrective cardiac surgery. Use of V and J genes seemed skewed within the thymic and blood repertoires. Related reports documented highly overlapping thymic repertoires among unrelated individuals.

What was sequenced was thymocytes. The TCR sequence derives from a boy younger than two with a congenital heart defect.

CDR3 sequence: CASSPERASGTPTYEQYF. The CDR3 DNA follows: TGTGCCAGCAGCCCCGAGAGGGCTAGCGGGACTCCTACCTACGAGCAGTACTTC. The rearrangement joins TRBV7-9 to TRBJ2-7; 9 bases fit TRBD2. The CDR3 covers 18 residues. Germline V gene lookup returns CDR1 SEHNR and CDR2 FQNEAQ (reference sequence). Losses at the gene ends were 5 bases for V and 2 bases for J; bases not matched to a gene: 16. The full variable domain, its missing parts supplied by reference TRBV7-9 and TRBJ2-7, is DTGVSQNPRHKITKRGQNVTFRCDPISEHNRLYWYRQTLGQGPEFLTYFQNEAQLEKSRLLSDRFSAERPKGSFSTLEIQRTEQGDSAMYLCASSPERASGTPTYEQYFGPGTRLTVT.